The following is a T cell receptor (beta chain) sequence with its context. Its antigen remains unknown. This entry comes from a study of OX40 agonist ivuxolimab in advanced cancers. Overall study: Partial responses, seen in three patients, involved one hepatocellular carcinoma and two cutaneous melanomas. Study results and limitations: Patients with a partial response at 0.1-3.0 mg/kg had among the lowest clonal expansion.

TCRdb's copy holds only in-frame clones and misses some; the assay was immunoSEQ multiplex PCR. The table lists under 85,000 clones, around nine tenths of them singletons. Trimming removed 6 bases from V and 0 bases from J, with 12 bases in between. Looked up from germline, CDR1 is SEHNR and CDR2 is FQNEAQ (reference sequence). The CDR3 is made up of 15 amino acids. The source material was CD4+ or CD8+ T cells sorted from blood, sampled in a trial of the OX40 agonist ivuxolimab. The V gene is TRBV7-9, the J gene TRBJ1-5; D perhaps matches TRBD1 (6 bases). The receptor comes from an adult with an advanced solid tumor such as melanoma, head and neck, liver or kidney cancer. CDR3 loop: CASSRGGSSNQPQHF. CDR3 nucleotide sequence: TGTGCCAGCAGTCGAGGGGGATCTAGCAATCAGCCCCAGCATTTT.